A single sample is the source of the 8 T cell receptor beta chains below, sequenced in a study of T-cell memory formation after mild COVID-19. TCRdb called the 5' RACE reads again in MiXCR, with one record for every CDR3 protein. The sample holds around 300,000 distinct CDR3 sequences, 8% to 9% seen once. Sequencing was done on a sample of PBMCs or a T cell subset sorted from them (not recorded which). Receptor source: a man aged 18 to 30 who had mild COVID-19 (a few samples of this study predate the infection). Cell type and time point are not known.

The genes are TRBV29-1 and TRBJ1-2; a possible D gene is TRBD1 (5 bases). The CDR3 is made up of 12 amino acids. V lost 6 bases to trimming and J lost 5 bases, with 13 bases between them. Germline V gives CDR1 SQVTM, CDR2 ANQGSEA. CDR3 loop: CSVEDGTYGYTF. CDR3 in DNA: TGCAGCGTGGAGGACGGGACGTATGGCTACACCTTC.

This clonotype was seen at least ten times. The chain employs TRBV5-1 and TRBJ2-3; no clear D gene. The length of the CDR3 is 14 residues. CDR1 is SGHRS and CDR2 is YFSETQ in the germline V gene. The ends were cut back, 4 bases at V and 0 bases at J, with 9 bases in the middle. The CDR3 DNA follows: TGCGCCAGCAGCCACGACGGTAGCACAGATACGCAGTATTTT. This gives the protein CASSHDGSTDTQYF. Complete variable domain (other parts from reference TRBV5-1 and TRBJ2-3): KAGVTQTPRYLIKTRGQQVTLSCSPISGHRSVSWYQQTPGQGLQFLFEYFSETQRNKGNFPGRFSGRQFSNSRSEMNVSTLELGDSALYLCASSHDGSTDTQYFGPGTRLTVL.

This clonotype has a handful of counts. This chain links TRBV10-3 with TRBJ2-7, with TRBD2 as a possible D gene (5 bases). Germline CDR1 is ENHRY and CDR2 is SYGVKD. The V end was cut by 5 bases, the J end by 3 bases, with 14 bases between. The CDR3 runs 14 residues. The CDR3 is CAISTERRGYEQYF. CDR3 DNA sequence: TGTGCCATCAGTACTGAGAGACGGGGCTACGAGCAGTACTTC.

The chain joins TRBV9 to TRBJ2-6, with D unresolved. V was cut by 0 bases and J by 4 bases, with 5 bases left in between. The germline V gene has CDR1 SGDLS and CDR2 YYNGEE. The CDR3 has 14 amino acids. CDR3 sequence reads: CASSVGDGANVLTF. Here the CDR3 DNA reads TGTGCCAGCAGCGTAGGCGACGGGGCCAACGTCCTGACTTTC.

This clonotype has more than one count but fewer than ten. The chain carries TRBV2 and TRBJ1-2, with no clear D. This CDR3 is 13 amino acids long. V was clipped by 0 bases and J by 3 bases, with 5 bases between them. Germline V lookup: CDR1 SNHLY, CDR2 FYNNEI. The CDR3 coding sequence is TGTGCCAGCAGTGAAGCAGGGTACTATGGCTACACCTTC. Its translation: CASSEAGYYGYTF.

By frequency in the sample, this clonotype is medium-sized (0.01 to 0.1%). This rearrangement joins TRBV7-8 to TRBJ2-7; D gene uncertain. The V gene's germline CDR1 is SGHVS and CDR2 FQNEAQ. This CDR3 has 16 amino acids. V was shortened by 0 bases and J by 3 bases, with 15 bases between the two germline ends. CDR3 sequence: CASSLALDPSGYEQYF. CDR3 sequence (DNA): TGTGCCAGCAGCTTAGCGCTCGACCCCTCGGGCTACGAGCAGTACTTC.

This clonotype was detected a few times. The chain has TRBV18 and TRBJ1-1, with D uncertain. This CDR3 contains 14 residues. Germline V gene data show CDR1 as KGHSH and CDR2 as LQKENI. V lost 0 bases, J lost 1 base, and 6 bases lay in between. CDR3 region: CASSPPGKNTEAFF. For the CDR3, the DNA is TGTGCCAGCTCACCACCCGGGAAGAACACTGAAGCTTTCTTT.

This clonotype was seen more than once but under ten times. The chain employs TRBV4-3 and TRBJ2-5, with a weak D call TRBD1 (5 bases). The CDR3 totals 16 residues. The germline CDR1 and CDR2 sequences are LGHNA and YSLEER. Trimming shortened V by 0 bases and J by 5 bases, and 16 bases separated the two germline ends. The CDR3 DNA sequence: TGCGCCAGCAGCCAAGAACTGGGTTTGAAGGGGGAGACCCAGTACTTC. It encodes CASSQELGLKGETQYF.